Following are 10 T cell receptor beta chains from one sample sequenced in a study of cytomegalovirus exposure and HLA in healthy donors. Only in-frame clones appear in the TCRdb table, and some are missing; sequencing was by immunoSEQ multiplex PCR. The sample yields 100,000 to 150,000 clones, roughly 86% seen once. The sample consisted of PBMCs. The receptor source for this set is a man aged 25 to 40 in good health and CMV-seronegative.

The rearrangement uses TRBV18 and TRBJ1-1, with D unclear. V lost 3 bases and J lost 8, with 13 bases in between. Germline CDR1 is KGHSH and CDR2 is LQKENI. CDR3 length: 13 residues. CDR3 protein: CASSPKAEAEAFF. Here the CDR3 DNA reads TGTGCCAGCTCACCGAAGGCTGAGGCAGAAGCTTTCTTT.

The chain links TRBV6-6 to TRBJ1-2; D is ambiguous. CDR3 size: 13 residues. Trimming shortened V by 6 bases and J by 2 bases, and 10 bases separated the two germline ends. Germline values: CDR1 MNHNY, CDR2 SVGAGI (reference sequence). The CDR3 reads CASRFQANYGYTF. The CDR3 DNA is TGTGCCAGCAGATTCCAAGCCAACTATGGCTACACCTTC.

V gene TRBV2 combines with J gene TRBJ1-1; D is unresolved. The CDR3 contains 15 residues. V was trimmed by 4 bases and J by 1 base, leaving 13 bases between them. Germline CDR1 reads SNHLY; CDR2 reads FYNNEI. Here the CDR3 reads CASSVRSSPNTEAFF. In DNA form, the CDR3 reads TGTGCCAGCAGTGTGCGGAGTTCGCCGAACACTGAAGCTTTCTTT.

Written as DNA, the CDR3 is TGTGCCACCAGCAGAGATCGGGAGACCCAGTACTTC. Residues: CATSRDRETQYF. This chain joins TRBV15 and TRBJ2-5; D is unresolved. The CDR3 covers 12 residues. CDR1 and CDR2 (germline): LNHNV, YYDKDF (reference sequence). V lost 0 bases to trimming and J lost 5 bases, with 4 bases between them.

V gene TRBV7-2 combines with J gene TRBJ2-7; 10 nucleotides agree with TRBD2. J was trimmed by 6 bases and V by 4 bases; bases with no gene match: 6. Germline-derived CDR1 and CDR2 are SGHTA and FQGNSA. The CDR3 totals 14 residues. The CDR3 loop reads CASSSLAGVSEQYF. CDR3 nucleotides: TGTGCCAGCAGCTCTCTAGCGGGAGTCTCCGAGCAGTACTTC.

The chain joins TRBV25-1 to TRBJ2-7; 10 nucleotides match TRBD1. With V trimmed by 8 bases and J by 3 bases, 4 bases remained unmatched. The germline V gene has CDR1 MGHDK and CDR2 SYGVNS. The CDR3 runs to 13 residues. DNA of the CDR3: TGTGCCAGCGCACGGACAGGGGGCTACGAGCAGTACTTC. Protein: CASARTGGYEQYF.

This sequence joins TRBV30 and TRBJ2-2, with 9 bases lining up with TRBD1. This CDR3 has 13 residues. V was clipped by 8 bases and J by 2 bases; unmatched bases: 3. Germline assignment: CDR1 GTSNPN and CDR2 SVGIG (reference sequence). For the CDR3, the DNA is TGTGCCGGGGACAGGGTTAACACCGGGGAGCTGTTTTTT. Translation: CAGDRVNTGELFF.

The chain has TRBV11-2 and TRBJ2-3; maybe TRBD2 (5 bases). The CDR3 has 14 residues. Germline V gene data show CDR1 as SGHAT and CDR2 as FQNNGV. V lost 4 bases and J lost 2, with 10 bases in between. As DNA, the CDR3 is TGTGCCAGCAGCTCCAGCGGCCTCACAGATACGCAGTATTTT. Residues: CASSSSGLTDTQYF.

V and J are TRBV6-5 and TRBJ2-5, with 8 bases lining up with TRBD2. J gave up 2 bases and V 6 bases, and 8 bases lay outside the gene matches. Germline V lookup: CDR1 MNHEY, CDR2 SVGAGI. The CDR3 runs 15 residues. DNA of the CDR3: TGTGCCAGCAGACTAAGCGGGAGCGGTCAAGAGACCCAGTACTTC. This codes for CASRLSGSGQETQYF.

The CDR3 is CASTSTRRKNNEQFF. CDR3 DNA sequence: TGTGCCAGCACCTCGACTAGGAGGAAAAACAATGAGCAGTTCTTC. J is TRBJ2-1 and V is TRBV5-6; the D gene is possibly TRBD2 (6 bases). Per the germline V gene, CDR1 is SGHDT and CDR2 is YYEEEE. The CDR3 extends over 15 amino acids. Trimming removed 6 bases at V and 5 bases at J, with 18 bases between.